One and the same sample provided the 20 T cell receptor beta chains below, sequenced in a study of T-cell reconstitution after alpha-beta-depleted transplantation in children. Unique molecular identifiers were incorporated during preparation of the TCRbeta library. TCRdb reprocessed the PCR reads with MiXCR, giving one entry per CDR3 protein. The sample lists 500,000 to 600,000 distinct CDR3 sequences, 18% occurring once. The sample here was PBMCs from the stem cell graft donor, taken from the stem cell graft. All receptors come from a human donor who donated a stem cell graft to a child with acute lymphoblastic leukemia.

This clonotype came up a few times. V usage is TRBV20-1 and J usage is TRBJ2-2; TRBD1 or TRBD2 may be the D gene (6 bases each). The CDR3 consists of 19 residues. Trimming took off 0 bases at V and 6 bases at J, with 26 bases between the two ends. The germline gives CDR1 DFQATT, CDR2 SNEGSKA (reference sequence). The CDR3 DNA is TGCAGTGCTAGAGATCCGAGGACTTCCGGACTGGGGGGCCCCGGGGAGCTGTTTTTT. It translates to CSARDPRTSGLGGPGELFF.

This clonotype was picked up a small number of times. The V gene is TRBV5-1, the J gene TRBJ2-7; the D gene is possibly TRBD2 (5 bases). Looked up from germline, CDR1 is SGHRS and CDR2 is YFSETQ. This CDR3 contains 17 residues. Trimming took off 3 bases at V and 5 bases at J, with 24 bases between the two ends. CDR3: CASSSKWPTGVPHEQYF. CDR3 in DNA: TGCGCCAGCAGCTCAAAGTGGCCGACCGGGGTCCCCCACGAGCAGTACTTC.

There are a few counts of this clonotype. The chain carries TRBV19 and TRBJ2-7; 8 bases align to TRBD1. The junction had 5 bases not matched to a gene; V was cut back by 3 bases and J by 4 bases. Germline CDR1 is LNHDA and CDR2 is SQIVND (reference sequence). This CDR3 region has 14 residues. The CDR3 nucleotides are TGTGCCAGTAGTATCCGGACAGGGCAATACGAGCAGTACTTC. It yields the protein CASSIRTGQYEQYF.

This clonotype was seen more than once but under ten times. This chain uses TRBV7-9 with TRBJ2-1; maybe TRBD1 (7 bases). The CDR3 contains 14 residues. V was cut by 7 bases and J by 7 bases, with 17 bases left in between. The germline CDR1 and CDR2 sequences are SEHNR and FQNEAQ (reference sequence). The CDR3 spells CASNPTPGGNEQFF. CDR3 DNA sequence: TGTGCCAGCAACCCCACCCCAGGGGGGAATGAGCAGTTCTTC.

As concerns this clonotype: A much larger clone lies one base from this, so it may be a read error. CDR3: CASSYREYTEAFF. In DNA form, the CDR3 reads TGTGCCAGCAGTTACCGGGAGTACACTGAAGCTTTCTTT. This chain connects TRBV6-2 or TRBV6-3 to TRBJ1-1; D call uncertain. This CDR3 comprises 13 residues. Germline values: CDR1 MNHEY, CDR2 SVGEGT. V was cut by 2 bases and J by 3 bases, with 7 bases left in between.

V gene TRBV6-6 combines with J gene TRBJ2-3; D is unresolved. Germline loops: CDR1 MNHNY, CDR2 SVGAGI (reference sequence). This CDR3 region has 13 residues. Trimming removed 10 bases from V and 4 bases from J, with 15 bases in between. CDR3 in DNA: TGTGCCACCTCAGCAGGATCACCAGATACGCAGTATTTT. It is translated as CATSAGSPDTQYF.

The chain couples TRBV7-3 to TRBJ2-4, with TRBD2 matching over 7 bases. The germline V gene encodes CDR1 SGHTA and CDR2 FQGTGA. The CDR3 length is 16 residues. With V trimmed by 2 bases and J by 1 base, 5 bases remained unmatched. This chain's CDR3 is CASSLGGEAAKNIQYF. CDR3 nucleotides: TGTGCCAGCAGCTTAGGGGGGGAGGCGGCCAAAAACATTCAGTACTTC.

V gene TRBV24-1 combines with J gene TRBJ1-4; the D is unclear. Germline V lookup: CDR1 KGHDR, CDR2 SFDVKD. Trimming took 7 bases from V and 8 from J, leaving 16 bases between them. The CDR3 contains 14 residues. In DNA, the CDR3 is TGTGCCACCAGGCCAGGACCCGCGGACGAAAAACTGTTTTTT. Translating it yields CATRPGPADEKLFF.

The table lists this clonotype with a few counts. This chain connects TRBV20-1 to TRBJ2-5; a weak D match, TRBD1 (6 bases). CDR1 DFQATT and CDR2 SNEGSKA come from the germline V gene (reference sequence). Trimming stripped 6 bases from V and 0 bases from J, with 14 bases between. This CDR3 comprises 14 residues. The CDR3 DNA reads TGCAGTGCAGCCCCAGGGGCCGACCAAGAGACCCAGTACTTC. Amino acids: CSAAPGADQETQYF.

CDR3 nucleotide sequence: TGTGCCAGCAGTTTAACAGGGGGTGCTACTAATGAAAAACTGTTTTTT. It specifies CASSLTGGATNEKLFF. J is TRBJ1-4 and V is TRBV12-3 or TRBV12-4, with TRBD1 identical over 8 bases. V lost 2 bases, J lost 2 bases, and 4 bases stayed unmatched. The CDR3 loop spans 16 amino acids.

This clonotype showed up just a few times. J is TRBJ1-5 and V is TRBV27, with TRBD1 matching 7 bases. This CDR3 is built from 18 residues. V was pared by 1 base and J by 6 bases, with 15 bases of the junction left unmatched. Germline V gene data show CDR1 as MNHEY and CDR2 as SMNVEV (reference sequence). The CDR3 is CASSLWAQGSQVVQPQHF. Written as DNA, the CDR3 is TGTGCCAGCAGTTTATGGGCACAGGGGTCACAAGTCGTTCAGCCCCAGCATTTT.

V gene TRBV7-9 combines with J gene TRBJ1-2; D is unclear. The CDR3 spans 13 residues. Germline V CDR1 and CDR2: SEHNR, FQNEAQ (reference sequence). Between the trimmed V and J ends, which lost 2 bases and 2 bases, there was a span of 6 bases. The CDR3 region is CASSLKVNYGYTF. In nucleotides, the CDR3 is TGTGCCAGCAGCTTAAAAGTAAACTATGGCTACACCTTC.

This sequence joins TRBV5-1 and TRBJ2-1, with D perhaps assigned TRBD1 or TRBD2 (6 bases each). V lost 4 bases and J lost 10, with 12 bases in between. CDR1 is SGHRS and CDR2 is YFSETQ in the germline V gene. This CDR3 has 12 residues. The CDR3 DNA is TGCGCCAGCAGCGGCGGGACATTCGAGCAGTTCTTC. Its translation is CASSGGTFEQFF.

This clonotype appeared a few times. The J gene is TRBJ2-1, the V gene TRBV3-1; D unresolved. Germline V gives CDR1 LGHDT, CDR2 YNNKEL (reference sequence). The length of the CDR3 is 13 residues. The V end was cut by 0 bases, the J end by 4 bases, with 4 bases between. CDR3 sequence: CASSQEEYNEQFF. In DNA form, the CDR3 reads TGTGCCAGCAGCCAAGAGGAATACAATGAGCAGTTCTTC.

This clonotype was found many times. CDR3 amino acids: CASSPTDTQYF. CDR3 DNA sequence: TGTGCCAGCAGTCCCACAGATACGCAGTATTTT. The chain has TRBV18 and TRBJ2-3; D gene uncertain. Germline V CDR1 and CDR2: KGHSH, LQKENI. The CDR3 length is 11 residues. V lost 8 bases, J lost 2 bases, and 5 bases lay in between.

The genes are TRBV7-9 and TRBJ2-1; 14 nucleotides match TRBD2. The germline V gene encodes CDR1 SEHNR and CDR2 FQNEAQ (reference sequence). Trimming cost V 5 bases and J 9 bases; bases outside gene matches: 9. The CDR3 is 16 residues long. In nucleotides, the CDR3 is TGTGCCAGCAGCCTACCGGGACTAGCGGGAGATACTGAGCAGTTCTTC. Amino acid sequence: CASSLPGLAGDTEQFF.

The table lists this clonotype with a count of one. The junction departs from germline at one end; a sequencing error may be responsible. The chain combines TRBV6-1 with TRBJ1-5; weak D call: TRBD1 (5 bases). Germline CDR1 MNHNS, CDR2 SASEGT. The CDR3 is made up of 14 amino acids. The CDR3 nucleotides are TGTGCCACATCAAGGGGAGGAGGCAATCAGCCCCGGCATTTT. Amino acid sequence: CATSRGGGNQPRHF.

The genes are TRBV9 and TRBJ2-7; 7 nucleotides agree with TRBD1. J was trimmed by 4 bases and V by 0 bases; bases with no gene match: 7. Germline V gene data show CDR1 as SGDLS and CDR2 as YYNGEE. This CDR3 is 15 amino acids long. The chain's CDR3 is CASSVAPGTVYEQYF. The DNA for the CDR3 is TGTGCCAGCAGCGTAGCTCCCGGGACAGTATACGAGCAGTACTTC. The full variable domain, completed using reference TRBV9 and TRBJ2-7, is DSGVTQTPKHLITATGQRVTLRCSPRSGDLSVYWYQQSLDQGLQFLIQYYNGEERAKGNILERFSAQQFPDLHSELNLSSLELGDSALYFCASSVAPGTVYEQYFGPGTRLTVT.

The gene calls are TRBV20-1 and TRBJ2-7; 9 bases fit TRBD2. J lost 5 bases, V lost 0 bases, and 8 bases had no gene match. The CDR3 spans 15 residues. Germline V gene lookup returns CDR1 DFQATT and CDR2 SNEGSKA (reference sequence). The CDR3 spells CSARELAGWSNEQYF. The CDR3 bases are TGCAGTGCTAGAGAGCTAGCGGGATGGAGCAACGAGCAGTACTTC.

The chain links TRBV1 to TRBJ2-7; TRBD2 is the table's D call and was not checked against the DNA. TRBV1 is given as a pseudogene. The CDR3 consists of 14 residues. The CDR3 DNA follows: TGCACCAGCAGCCAGTGGCGGGAGAACTACGAGCAGTACTTC. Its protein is CTSSQWRENYEQYF.